A selection of T cell receptor beta chains follows, all from one sample in a study of T cells after yellow fever vaccination. TCRdb processed the 5' RACE reads anew with MiXCR; each CDR3 protein has one entry. Of about 320,000 distinct CDR3 sequences in the sample, 12% are singletons; the top ten hold around 3%. This specimen consisted of CD4+ T cells sorted from PBMCs, obtained 15 days after the yellow fever booster vaccination. These receptors originate from a man aged 18 to 29 who received the YFV17D yellow fever vaccine. Both conserved end residues are part of each CDR3. A D gene is named only where the DNA matches it firmly. Size tells how often a clone was seen (once, few, many) or the class of an expanded clone, and some rows leave it out.

TRBD1 TRBJ2-5 many 14 TRBV10-3 TGTGCCATCAGTGAAGGGACAGCGGAAGAGACCCAGTACTTC CAISEGTAEETQYF
TRBD2 TRBJ2-3 few 13 TRBV12-3/TRBV12-4 TGTGCCAGCAGTTGGGCTAGCGGGGGGCTCGCGTATTTT CASSWASGGLAYF
- TRBJ1-1 many 17 TRBV5-1 TGCGCCAGCAGCCCCATACAGGGAACGGGCCCGCGTCTTGAAGCTTTCTTT CASSPIQGTGPRLEAFF
TRBD1 TRBJ2-4 - 11 TRBV20-1 TGCAGTGCTGAACAGGGGGACATTCAGTACTTC CSAEQGDIQYF
- TRBJ2-1 few 15 TRBV5-4 TGTGCCAGCACCCCCGGGGGGCCCGTCCTTGGTGAGCAGTTCTTC CASTPGGPVLGEQFF
- TRBJ1-1 few 15 TRBV7-2 TGTGCCAGCAGCTATACCTCAGGGGCTGGGACTGAAGCTTTCTTT CASSYTSGAGTEAFF
TRBD2 TRBJ2-1 many 15 TRBV11-2 TGTGCCAGCAGCTTCACTAGCGGGGGGGCGTATGAGCAGTTCTTC CASSFTSGGAYEQFF
TRBD1 TRBJ2-7 - 13 TRBV20-1 TGCAGTGCTAGTTTCCAGGGGGCCAACGAGCAGTACTTC CSASFQGANEQYF
- TRBJ2-1 few 14 TRBV30 TGTGCCTGGAGTGCCGGGGGCCCCTACAATGAGCAGTTCTTC CAWSAGGPYNEQFF
- TRBJ2-3 - 16 TRBV7-2 TGTGCCAGCAGCTTAGGACCAGGCCTAAGAAGAGATACGCAGTATTTT CASSLGPGLRRDTQYF
TRBD1 TRBJ1-6 many 15 TRBV11-2 TGTGCCAGCAGCTTAGCGGACAGGGATCACTCACCCCTCCACTTT CASSLADRDHSPLHF
TRBD2 TRBJ2-5 many 15 TRBV7-9 TGTGCCAGCAGCACCGGGAGCGGGGCCCAAGAGACCCAGTACTTC CASSTGSGAQETQYF
- TRBJ2-1 many 12 TRBV10-3 TGTGCCATCAGTGAGTTTGACAATGAGCAGTTCTTC CAISEFDNEQFF
TRBD1 TRBJ1-1 - 12 TRBV18 TGTGCCAGCTCACGGACAGGGCTTGAAGCTTTCTTT CASSRTGLEAFF
- TRBJ1-1 few 17 TRBV3-1 TGTGCCAGCAGCCAAGGCCCGGGACAAGCCATGAACACTGAAGCTTTCTTT CASSQGPGQAMNTEAFF
- TRBJ1-2 few 13 TRBV4-3 TGCGCCAGCAGCCAAGGCCTAGGGGACGGCTACACCTTC CASSQGLGDGYTF
- TRBJ1-2 many 13 TRBV4-1 TGCGCCAGCAGCGGGCTCGCCTCCTATGGCTACACCTTC CASSGLASYGYTF
- TRBJ1-5 - 15 TRBV2 TGTGCCAGCAGAGGGGGTCGAGATAGCAATCAGCCCCAGCATTTT CASRGGRDSNQPQHF
TRBD1 TRBJ1-1 few 14 TRBV5-1 TGCGCCAGCAGCTTGACAGGGGAAGGCACTGAAGCTTTCTTT CASSLTGEGTEAFF
TRBD2 TRBJ2-1 few 16 TRBV7-6 TGTGCCAGCAGCTTAGAATCGGCGGGGGGGCCGGGTGAGCAGTTCTTC CASSLESAGGPGEQFF
- TRBJ1-2 few 16 TRBV20-1 TGCAGTGCTAGAGATACCCCCAGGCAGGGTGGCTATGGCTACACCTTC CSARDTPRQGGYGYTF
TRBD1 TRBJ1-2 - 15 TRBV7-2 TGTGCCAGCAGCTTAGCTACTCTGGGACAGGGAGGCTACACCTTC CASSLATLGQGGYTF
- TRBJ1-2 many 14 TRBV5-1 TGCGCCAGCGGACGGGAAGGGCAGACCTATGGCTACACCTTC CASGREGQTYGYTF
- TRBJ1-4 - 16 TRBV19 TGTGCCAGTAGTCCTAAGACCCGGATCGCTAATGAAAAACTGTTTTTT CASSPKTRIANEKLFF
- TRBJ2-2 - 16 TRBV6-2/TRBV6-3 TGTGCCAGCAGTCCGTGGCAGGGGGAGGACACCGGGGAGCTGTTTTTT CASSPWQGEDTGELFF
- TRBJ1-6 many 14 TRBV6-2/TRBV6-3 TGTGCCAGCAGTTACCCTCGGCCAGGGGATCCCCTCCACTTT CASSYPRPGDPLHF
- TRBJ1-6 few 14 TRBV3-1 TGTGCCAGCAGCCAAGTCCCCTATAATTCACCCCTCCACTTT CASSQVPYNSPLHF
TRBD1 TRBJ1-1 few 13 TRBV5-1 TGCGCCAGCAGAGAGGGGGCGGTCACTGAAGCTTTCTTT CASREGAVTEAFF
- TRBJ1-6 - 16 TRBV6-5 TGTGCCAGCAGATATTTGGGGGGCTCAGCGTACTCACCCCTCCACTTT CASRYLGGSAYSPLHF
- TRBJ1-4 - 14 TRBV3-1 TGTGCCAGCAGCCTTCGTCGGGACCAGGAAAAACTGTTTTTT CASSLRRDQEKLFF
- TRBJ2-3 - 12 TRBV14 TGTGCCAGCAGCCAAGTTGGAACTACGCAGTATTTT CASSQVGTTQYF
- TRBJ1-1 few 15 TRBV7-9 TGTGCCAGCAGCTTAAATCAGGTCGCGAACACTGAAGCTTTCTTT CASSLNQVANTEAFF
- TRBJ2-3 - 18 TRBV20-1 TGCAGTGCTAGAGATAGGCCAAGGGCAGGGGCAGGTACAGATACGCAGTATTTT CSARDRPRAGAGTDTQYF
- TRBJ2-3 - 14 TRBV6-4 TGTGCCAGCAGAACTGCCCCCGAATCTGGGCCGCAGTATTTT CASRTAPESGPQYF
TRBD1 TRBJ2-2 - 16 TRBV4-3 TGCGCCAGCAGCCAAGCCGGGACAGGGGTTTCCGGGGAGCTGTTTTTT CASSQAGTGVSGELFF